Shown below are 26 T cell receptor beta chains from a single sample sequenced in a study of blood T cells in healthy people across ages. A second roughly 6 to 11 cycle PCR used barcoded and J-beta primers. TCRdb ran MiXCR on the 5' RACE reads and lists one entry per CDR3 protein. The top ten hold 15% to 20% of the sample, which has 650,000 to 1,000,000 distinct CDR3 sequences, about 42% seen once. Sequencing was performed on blood. The origin of the receptors is an elderly man in good health.

V usage is TRBV12-3 or TRBV12-4 and J usage is TRBJ2-1; D unclear. This CDR3 is 12 amino acids long. V was trimmed by 2 bases and J by 9 bases, leaving 8 bases between them. CDR3 region: CASSLQSREQFF. For the CDR3, the DNA is TGTGCCAGCAGTTTACAGTCCCGTGAGCAGTTCTTC.

The CDR3 spells CAWARQGNQPQHF. As DNA, the CDR3 is TGTGCCTGGGCGCGGCAGGGAAATCAGCCCCAGCATTTT. J is TRBJ1-5 and V is TRBV30; tentatively, D is TRBD1 (5 bases). Germline CDR1 GTSNPN, CDR2 SVGIG (reference sequence). Trimming stripped 5 bases from V and 4 bases from J, with 12 bases between. The CDR3 extends over 13 amino acids.

This clonotype was found many times. Written as DNA, the CDR3 is TGTGCCAGCAGCGTAGCTCAGGGAACCTACGAGCAGTACTTC. Residues: CASSVAQGTYEQYF. V gene TRBV9 combines with J gene TRBJ2-7; possible D gene TRBD1, 5 bases. This CDR3 comprises 14 residues. The germline gives CDR1 SGDLS, CDR2 YYNGEE. Trimming took off 0 bases at V and 2 bases at J, with 9 bases between the two ends.

This clonotype was found a few times. V is TRBV5-1 and J is TRBJ2-1; TRBD2 agrees at 9 bases. The junction had 11 bases not matched to a gene; V was cut back by 4 bases and J by 9 bases. Germline CDR1 reads SGHRS; CDR2 reads YFSETQ. The CDR3 is 15 amino acids. The CDR3 coding sequence is TGCGCCAGCAGCCTATATTTAGCGGGAGCACGTGAGCAGTTCTTC. It codes for CASSLYLAGAREQFF. Based on the CDR3 plus reference TRBV5-1 and TRBJ2-1, the full variable domain is KAGVTQTPRYLIKTRGQQVTLSCSPISGHRSVSWYQQTPGQGLQFLFEYFSETQRNKGNFPGRFSGRQFSNSRSEMNVSTLELGDSALYLCASSLYLAGAREQFFGPGTRLTVL.

The genes are TRBV5-1 and TRBJ2-1, with D perhaps matching TRBD1 (8 bases). Germline V gives CDR1 SGHRS, CDR2 YFSETQ. The ends were cut back, 7 bases at V and 10 bases at J, with 21 bases in the middle. The CDR3 runs to 14 residues. The chain's CDR3 is CASETTGAGDEQFF. The CDR3 bases are TGCGCCAGCGAAACGACAGGGGCGGGAGACGAGCAGTTCTTC. Full variable domain (outside the CDR3, taken from reference TRBV5-1 and TRBJ2-1): KAGVTQTPRYLIKTRGQQVTLSCSPISGHRSVSWYQQTPGQGLQFLFEYFSETQRNKGNFPGRFSGRQFSNSRSEMNVSTLELGDSALYLCASETTGAGDEQFFGPGTRLTVL.

The rearrangement joins TRBV2 to TRBJ2-5; no reliable D call. Germline V gene lookup returns CDR1 SNHLY and CDR2 FYNNEI. The length of the CDR3 is 15 residues. V was trimmed by 4 bases and J by 5 bases, leaving 17 bases between them. The CDR3 reads CASSVSPGTRETQYF. The CDR3, as DNA: TGTGCCAGCAGTGTATCCCCGGGCACACGGGAGACCCAGTACTTC.

This clonotype appeared a single time. The chain couples TRBV6-2 or TRBV6-3 to TRBJ2-2; D is ambiguous. From germline, CDR1 is MNHEY and CDR2 SVGEGT. The V end was cut by 0 bases, the J end by 3 bases, with 8 bases between. The CDR3 sequence is 15 residues long. The CDR3 sequence is CASSYSRVDTGELFF. In DNA form, the CDR3 reads TGTGCCAGCAGTTACTCTCGGGTGGACACCGGGGAGCTGTTTTTT.

This rearrangement joins TRBV12-3 or TRBV12-4 to TRBJ2-5; 10 nucleotides agree with TRBD2. Trimming took 4 bases from V and 5 from J; bases not matched to a gene: 16. The CDR3 loop spans 18 amino acids. CDR3 nucleotides: TGTGCCAGCAGTTGGACAGGGAGGTCGAGCGGGAGGGCGGAGACCCAGTACTTC. It yields the protein CASSWTGRSSGRAETQYF.

This clonotype was seen only a few times. The chain uses TRBV9 and TRBJ2-1; 11 nucleotides line up with TRBD2. After removal of 0 bases from V and 6 bases from J, the junction contained 5 bases not matched to a gene. The CDR3 is made up of 16 amino acids. Per the germline V gene, CDR1 is SGDLS and CDR2 is YYNGEE. The CDR3 protein is CASSVDVLAGANEQFF. The CDR3 DNA sequence: TGTGCCAGCAGCGTAGACGTACTAGCGGGAGCCAATGAGCAGTTCTTC.

This clonotype was counted only a few times. The chain uses TRBV6-2 or TRBV6-3 and TRBJ2-7; 13 bases align to TRBD2. The V gene end was trimmed by 6 bases and the J gene end by 6 bases; junction bases not matched to a gene: 11. Germline CDR1 and CDR2: MNHEY and SVGEGT. The CDR3 has 16 residues. The CDR3 DNA follows: TGTGCCAGCAGAACCCTCGGACTAGCGGGAGAGGGCGAGCAGTACTTC. Protein product: CASRTLGLAGEGEQYF.

The chain employs TRBV7-2 and TRBJ2-1, with 8 bases that match TRBD2. The CDR3 spans 17 residues. V was pared by 5 bases and J by 9 bases, with 18 bases of the junction left unmatched. Germline V lookup: CDR1 SGHTA, CDR2 FQGNSA. The CDR3 region is CASSHRGMAGGRAEQFF. The CDR3 nucleotides read TGTGCCAGCAGCCATCGCGGGATGGCGGGAGGAAGGGCTGAGCAGTTCTTC.

The sample holds a few counts of this clonotype. The gene calls are TRBV12-3 or TRBV12-4 and TRBJ2-1, with D unresolved. V lost 2 bases and J lost 8, with 4 bases in between. This CDR3 spans 11 amino acids. The CDR3 sequence: CASSLMYEQFF. The CDR3, as DNA: TGTGCCAGCAGTTTAATGTATGAGCAGTTCTTC.

This rearrangement joins TRBV25-1 to TRBJ2-6; D unclear. Trimming removed 4 bases from V and 2 bases from J, with 9 bases in between. The CDR3 consists of 15 residues. Germline V gives CDR1 MGHDK, CDR2 SYGVNS. CDR3 region: CASSGGPAGANVLTF. As DNA, the CDR3 is TGTGCCAGCAGTGGAGGACCAGCTGGGGCCAACGTCCTGACTTTC.

V is TRBV28 and J is TRBJ2-3; D ambiguous. The V end was cut by 2 bases, the J end by 0 bases, with 6 bases between. Germline V lookup: CDR1 MDHEN, CDR2 SYDVKM. CDR3 size: 14 residues. This chain's CDR3 is CASSLSESTDTQYF. CDR3 DNA: TGTGCCAGCAGTTTAAGCGAGAGCACAGATACGCAGTATTTT.

V is TRBV12-3 or TRBV12-4 and J is TRBJ1-5; the D is unclear. The V end was cut by 7 bases, the J end by 7 bases, with 11 bases between. The CDR3 spans 12 residues. CDR3 amino acids: CASTQDRQPQHF. The CDR3, as DNA: TGTGCCAGCACCCAAGATAGACAGCCCCAGCATTTT.

The V and J genes are TRBV3-1 and TRBJ1-1, with D maybe TRBD1 (5 bases). Germline V gene sequence: CDR1 LGHDT, CDR2 YNNKEL (reference sequence). The length of the CDR3 is 13 residues. Trimming shortened V by 5 bases and J by 11 bases, and 18 bases separated the two germline ends. The CDR3 spells CASSGLRDLGAFF. CDR3 in DNA: TGTGCCAGCAGCGGCCTCCGGGACCTGGGCGCTTTCTTT.

V gene TRBV29-1 combines with J gene TRBJ1-4; D not certain. The CDR3 contains 13 residues. Germline assignment: CDR1 SQVTM and CDR2 ANQGSEA. The V and J ends lost 7 bases and 0 bases respectively, with 9 bases between them. The CDR3 spells CSATDPTNEKLFF. CDR3 nucleotide sequence: TGCAGCGCCACCGACCCAACTAATGAAAAACTGTTTTTT.

J is TRBJ1-4 and V is TRBV12-3 or TRBV12-4; 7 positions match TRBD1. V lost 4 bases to trimming and J lost 8 bases; unmatched junction nucleotides: 4. The CDR3 spans 13 residues. The CDR3 DNA reads TGTGCCAGCAGTTGGCAGGGGGAAGAAAAACTGTTTTTT. It encodes CASSWQGEEKLFF.

Comments on this clonotype: Its ends do not fully match the called genes, so a read error is possible. The V and J genes are TRBV3-1 and TRBJ2-5; 12 bases map to TRBD1. Germline V gene sequence: CDR1 LGHDT, CDR2 YNNKEL (reference sequence). The CDR3 totals 15 residues. CDR3 sequence (DNA): TGTGTCAGCAGCCCAGCGGGACAGGGGGCGGGAGAGCAGTACTTC. Its translation: CVSSPAGQGAGEQYF.

This clonotype was counted ten times or more. The rearrangement uses TRBV9 and TRBJ2-7; D unclear. This CDR3 region has 15 residues. From germline, CDR1 is SGDLS and CDR2 YYNGEE. The V gene lost 0 bases and the J gene lost 3 bases, with 13 bases spanning the gap. The CDR3 loop is CASSVAVGLNYEQYF. Written as DNA, the CDR3 is TGTGCCAGCAGCGTAGCCGTAGGGCTAAACTACGAGCAGTACTTC.

The chain uses TRBV13 and TRBJ1-1; D remains ambiguous. There are 14 residues in the CDR3. Germline assignment: CDR1 PRHDT and CDR2 FYEKMQ (reference sequence). V dropped 5 bases and J dropped 1 base, with 11 bases sitting between them. DNA of the CDR3: TGTGCCAGCAGCAGGGTAGGAGAGAACACTGAAGCTTTCTTT. Translation gives CASSRVGENTEAFF.

This rearrangement joins TRBV12-3 or TRBV12-4 to TRBJ2-2, with D perhaps TRBD1 (6 bases). The V end lost 0 bases, the J end lost 1 base, and 9 bases lay between the germline ends. The CDR3 extends over 16 amino acids. In nucleotides, the CDR3 is TGTGCCAGCAGTTTAGCGTCCAGGGGGAACACCGGGGAGCTGTTTTTT. Its translation: CASSLASRGNTGELFF.

The chain couples TRBV21-1 to TRBJ2-3. TRBV21-1 is listed as a pseudogene. The CDR3 loop spans 15 amino acids. The CDR3 DNA is TGTGCCAGCAGCAAGGGGTCCGGCTACACAGATACGCAGTATTTT. Translated: CASSKGSGYTDTQYF.

The J gene is TRBJ1-5, the V gene TRBV7-2, with unresolved D. Germline V gene lookup returns CDR1 SGHTA and CDR2 FQGNSA. Trimming shortened V by 1 base and J by 12 bases, and 10 bases separated the two germline ends. The CDR3 is made up of 12 amino acids. For the CDR3, the DNA is TGTGCCAGCAGCTTAGGTCGCGGTGTCCAGCATTTT. Protein: CASSLGRGVQHF. The whole variable domain, filled in from reference TRBV7-2 and TRBJ1-5, reads GAGVSQSPSNKVTEKGKDVELRCDPISGHTALYWYRQSLGQGLEFLIYFQGNSAPDKSGLPSDRFSAERTGGSVSTLTIQRTQQEDSAVYLCASSLGRGVQHFGDGTRLSIL.

This rearrangement joins TRBV10-3 to TRBJ1-4; no reliable D call. Trimming stripped 3 bases from V and 6 bases from J, with 11 bases between. The CDR3 extends over 14 amino acids. The germline V gene encodes CDR1 ENHRY and CDR2 SYGVKD. CDR3 DNA sequence: TGTGCCATCAGTGAAGTGGGCCTAGATGAAAAACTGTTTTTT. Translated: CAISEVGLDEKLFF.

This clonotype was seen a handful of times. This sequence joins TRBV2 and TRBJ2-5; D unresolved. V lost 3 bases, J lost 5 bases, and 13 bases lay in between. The CDR3 loop spans 14 amino acids. Germline CDR1 reads SNHLY; CDR2 reads FYNNEI. CDR3 sequence reads: CASSEGWVGETQYF. CDR3 coding DNA: TGTGCCAGCAGTGAGGGTTGGGTCGGGGAGACCCAGTACTTC.